This T cell receptor beta chain was obtained from a study of T cells after yellow fever vaccination. Findings of the study overall: Abundant bulk-population clonotypes could contaminate the FACS-sorted repertoires. A weaker but faster secondary response was observed, peaking on day 5 versus 15. Reappearance after the booster was observed for most primary-vaccination clones (around 95% CD4, about 91% CD8). Clonotypes found in both CD4 and CD8 compartments made up a small share.

This clonotype was detected a few times. Its matching antigen is unknown. V dropped 7 bases and J dropped 5 bases, with 16 bases sitting between them. The CDR3 has 14 amino acids. TCRdb reanalysed the 5' RACE reads using MiXCR and keeps one entry per CDR3 protein. The repertoire has hundreds of thousands of distinct CDR3 sequences, 12% of them found once; the top ten carry 15%. The chain carries TRBV12-3 or TRBV12-4 and TRBJ2-3; a weak D match, TRBD2 (7 bases). This clonotype was obtained from a young man who received the YFV17D yellow fever vaccine. The starting material was PBMCs, obtained on the day of the yellow fever booster vaccination. The CDR3 loop is CASTQRGAGDTQYF. DNA of the CDR3: TGTGCCAGCACCCAACGGGGGGCAGGAGATACGCAGTATTTT.